Listed here are 17 T cell receptor beta chains from one sample, sequenced in a study of cytomegalovirus exposure and HLA in healthy donors. 60 Vbeta and 13 Jbeta primers were used in PCR. Sequencing was performed with immunoSEQ multiplex PCR; in TCRdb, only in-frame clones are kept and a portion is missing. Of under 150,000 clones in the sample, 60% to 80% were seen once. What was sequenced was PBMCs. The origin of the receptors is a woman aged 60-75 years in good health and CMV-seropositive.

This chain uses TRBV11-2 with TRBJ1-1; D is uncertain. The CDR3 contains 13 residues. The V end lost 5 bases, the J end lost 3 bases, and 10 bases lay between the germline ends. CDR1 and CDR2 from the germline V gene are SGHAT and FQNNGV. This chain's CDR3 is CASSRLRDTEAFF. The CDR3 DNA follows: TGTGCCAGCAGCCGACTGAGGGACACTGAAGCTTTCTTT.

The chain has TRBV19 and TRBJ1-1; D is ambiguous. The length of the CDR3 is 14 residues. Per germline, CDR1 LNHDA and CDR2 SQIVND (reference sequence). Trimming shortened V by 3 bases and J by 0 bases, and 8 bases separated the two germline ends. This CDR3 reads CASSIKLMNTEAFF. The DNA for the CDR3 is TGTGCCAGTAGTATTAAGCTGATGAACACTGAAGCTTTCTTT.

V gene TRBV27 combines with J gene TRBJ2-5; 7 bases match TRBD2. CDR1 is MNHEY, CDR2 SMNVEV, per germline (reference sequence). V shed 6 bases, J shed 2 bases, and the junction held 3 bases outside the gene matches. The CDR3 is 13 amino acids. CDR3 sequence: CASRPGRQETQYF. The CDR3 DNA reads as TGTGCCAGCAGGCCCGGGAGGCAAGAGACCCAGTACTTC.

The CDR3 DNA reads as TGTGCCAGCAGCTTTCGTGCGGGACTAGCGGGGTCTACAGATACGCAGTATTTT. Translating gives CASSFRAGLAGSTDTQYF. This chain connects TRBV7-3 to TRBJ2-3, with TRBD2 identical over 13 bases. V lost 3 bases, J lost 3 bases, and 9 bases stayed unmatched. The V gene's germline CDR1 is SGHTA and CDR2 FQGTGA. The CDR3 is 18 residues long.

The V call is TRBV10-1, the J call TRBJ2-7; 7 bases map to TRBD1. CDR1 WNHNN and CDR2 SYGVQD come from the germline V gene (reference sequence). The trim removed 4 bases at V and 1 base at J, leaving 4 bases unmatched. The CDR3 loop spans 14 amino acids. CDR3 sequence reads: CASSVADRSYEQYF. The CDR3 nucleotides read TGCGCCAGCAGTGTGGCGGACAGGTCCTACGAGCAGTACTTC.

V and J are TRBV29-1 and TRBJ1-6, with unresolved D. This CDR3 is built from 13 residues. Trimming left V 7 bases short and J 15 bases short, with 22 bases between. Germline V CDR1 and CDR2: SQVTM, ANQGSEA. The CDR3 sequence is CSAESPHSGLLHF. In nucleotides, the CDR3 is TGCAGCGCCGAATCTCCCCACTCGGGTCTCCTCCACTTT.

The chain employs TRBV5-1 and TRBJ1-6; tentative D call: TRBD1 (6 bases). CDR3 length equals 13 residues. The germline V and J ends were trimmed by 4 bases and 14 bases, with 16 bases remaining between them. Germline CDR1 SGHRS, CDR2 YFSETQ. The CDR3 sequence: CASSERGAGALHF. Here the CDR3 DNA reads TGCGCCAGCAGCGAACGGGGGGCAGGGGCCCTCCACTTT.

This chain connects TRBV7-6 to TRBJ2-1, with D maybe TRBD1 (6 bases). The CDR3 covers 15 residues. Germline lookup yields CDR1 SGHVS and CDR2 FNYEAQ. Trimming shortened V by 1 base and J by 4 bases, and 11 bases separated the two germline ends. The CDR3 DNA sequence: TGTGCCAGCAGCTTAGAACAGGGCTATTACAATGAGCAGTTCTTC. It encodes CASSLEQGYYNEQFF.

The chain joins TRBV6-5 to TRBJ1-1; unclear D gene. CDR3 size: 14 residues. Germline-derived CDR1 and CDR2 are MNHEY and SVGAGI. V lost 0 bases to trimming and J lost 2 bases, with 7 bases between them. The CDR3 here is CASSYSSSNTEAFF. The CDR3 DNA sequence: TGTGCCAGCAGTTACTCGTCGAGCAACACTGAAGCTTTCTTT.

This clone appeared a few times. The CDR3 DNA reads TGTGCCAGCAGCTTAGAAGCGGGGGCGAACACTGAAGCTTTCTTT. Its translation: CASSLEAGANTEAFF. This chain joins TRBV7-3 and TRBJ1-1; the D gene is possibly TRBD1 (6 bases). The CDR3 is 15 amino acids. Germline CDR1 is SGHTA and CDR2 is FQGTGA. Trimming removed 2 bases at V and 1 base at J, with 11 bases between.

Turning to this clone: This specimen includes other DNA sequences encoding the same CDR3. The gene calls are TRBV5-1 and TRBJ1-4; the D is unclear. The CDR3 consists of 14 residues. Germline V gene sequence: CDR1 SGHRS, CDR2 YFSETQ. The ends were cut back, 2 bases at V and 0 bases at J, with 5 bases in the middle. The CDR3 DNA sequence: TGCGCCAGCAGCTTCGGTGCAACTAATGAAAAACTGTTTTTT. Translated, it gives CASSFGATNEKLFF.

The rearrangement links TRBV10-3 to TRBJ1-3, with TRBD1 matching 11 bases. V was clipped by 2 bases and J by 7 bases; unmatched bases: 4. In germline, CDR1 is ENHRY, CDR2 SYGVKD. The length of the CDR3 is 15 residues. CDR3: CAISEPDRGLNTIYF. Here the CDR3 DNA reads TGTGCCATCAGTGAGCCGGACAGGGGGCTTAACACCATATATTTT.

The rearrangement links TRBV4-1 to TRBJ1-1, with D possibly being TRBD1 (6 bases). The length of the CDR3 is 13 residues. V was clipped by 4 bases and J by 5 bases, with 11 bases between them. The germline gives CDR1 MGHRA, CDR2 YSYEKL. CDR3 in amino acids: CASSLSRGTEAFF. The CDR3 DNA reads as TGCGCCAGCAGCCTCAGCAGGGGAACTGAAGCTTTCTTT.

V usage is TRBV6-5 and J usage is TRBJ1-1; D not resolved. Germline CDR1 and CDR2: MNHEY and SVGAGI. Trimming took 3 bases from V and 1 from J, leaving 9 bases between them. This CDR3 has 14 amino acids. The CDR3 nucleotides read TGTGCCAGCAGTTATGCCCGGGGGAACACTGAAGCTTTCTTT. Its protein is CASSYARGNTEAFF.

The genes are TRBV19 and TRBJ1-1; D unclear. This CDR3 is 14 amino acids long. In germline, CDR1 is LNHDA, CDR2 SQIVND (reference sequence). V was cut by 3 bases and J by 1 base, with 9 bases left in between. For the CDR3, the DNA is TGTGCCAGTAGTATCCGGGTGGGGAACACTGAAGCTTTCTTT. This sequence encodes CASSIRVGNTEAFF.

The rearrangement joins TRBV7-2 to TRBJ1-2; tentative D call: TRBD1 (6 bases). Germline loops: CDR1 SGHTA, CDR2 FQGNSA. V lost 2 bases to trimming and J lost 0 bases, with 7 bases between them. This CDR3 is built from 14 residues. This chain's CDR3 is CASSLNRANYGYTF. The CDR3 DNA follows: TGTGCCAGCAGCTTAAACAGGGCTAACTATGGCTACACCTTC.

The J gene is TRBJ2-7, the V gene TRBV7-2; D is possibly TRBD2 (7 bases). The CDR3 consists of 14 residues. CDR1 and CDR2 (germline): SGHTA, FQGNSA. V lost 6 bases and J 7 bases, leaving 19 bases between the germline ends. CDR3 sequence (DNA): TGTGCCAGCAGACTCCCCGGGGGGCCCGAGGAGCAGTACTTC. It is translated as CASRLPGGPEEQYF.